This T cell receptor beta chain was identified in a study of blood T cells in healthy people across ages. Study outcomes and limitations: Among long-lived donors, naive CD4+ cells were more numerous and diversity higher than in aged donors.

As concerns this clonotype: Antigen: not known.

The use of a sample-barcoded 5' primer and a J-beta primer mix characterized a second PCR of roughly 6 to 11 cycles. A 12-random-nucleotide template-switch adaptor tagged each cDNA molecule. One entry per CDR3 protein results from TCRdb running MiXCR on the 5' RACE reads. The sample lists roughly 900,000 distinct CDR3 sequences, roughly 48% occurring once. The V gene lost 0 bases and the J gene lost 4 bases, with 17 bases spanning the gap. The CDR3 has 16 amino acids. The germline V gene has CDR1 SGHRS and CDR2 YFSETQ. This TCR derives from a man aged 25 to 40 in good health. The gene calls are TRBV5-1 and TRBJ2-7; tentatively, D is TRBD1 (6 bases). Input material: blood. CDR3 sequence: CASSLAGTQGPYEQYF. The CDR3 region has the DNA TGCGCCAGCAGCTTGGCCGGGACACAGGGCCCTTACGAGCAGTACTTC.